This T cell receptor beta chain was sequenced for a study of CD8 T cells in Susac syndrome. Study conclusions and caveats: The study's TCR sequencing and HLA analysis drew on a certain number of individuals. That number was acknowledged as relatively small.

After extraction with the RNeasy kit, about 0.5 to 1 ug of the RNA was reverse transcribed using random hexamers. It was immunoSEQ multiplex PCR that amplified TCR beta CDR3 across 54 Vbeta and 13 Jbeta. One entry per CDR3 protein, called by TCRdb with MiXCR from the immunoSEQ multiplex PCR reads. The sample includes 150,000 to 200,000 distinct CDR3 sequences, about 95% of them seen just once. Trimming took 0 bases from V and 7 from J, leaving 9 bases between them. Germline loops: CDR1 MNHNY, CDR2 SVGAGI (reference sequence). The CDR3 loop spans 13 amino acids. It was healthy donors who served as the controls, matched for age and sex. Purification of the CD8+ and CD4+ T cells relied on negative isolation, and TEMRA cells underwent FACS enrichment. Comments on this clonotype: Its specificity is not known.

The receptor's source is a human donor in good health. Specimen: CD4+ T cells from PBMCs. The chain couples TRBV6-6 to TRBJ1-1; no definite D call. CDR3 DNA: TGTGCCAGCAGTTACTCGAATCAGAATGAAGCTTTCTTT. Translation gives CASSYSNQNEAFF.